Below, 26 T cell receptor beta chains from the same sample are listed, as sequenced in a study of T cell repertoires in cytomegalovirus infection. Each CDR3 protein is one row after TCRdb ran MiXCR on the reads. The sample includes 300,000 or so distinct CDR3 sequences, 9.6% of them seen just once. The sample comprised PBMCs. The receptors shown here come from a human donor in good health (CMV status not recorded). Some clones in this sample may be carry-over from other donors' samples.

In this sample, this clonotype turned up many times. The chain joins TRBV7-9 to TRBJ1-1; D is perhaps TRBD1 (6 bases). CDR1 and CDR2 from the germline V gene are SEHNR and FQNEAQ (reference sequence). CDR3 length: 15 residues. Trimming removed 4 bases at V and 10 bases at J, with 22 bases between. The CDR3 DNA reads as TGTGCCAGCAGCTCCCAAGGGGACAAAGACTCGGGAGCTTTCTTT. Protein: CASSSQGDKDSGAFF.

This clonotype was picked up many times. The rearrangement links TRBV7-2 to TRBJ1-2; D is uncertain. Per the germline V gene, CDR1 is SGHTA and CDR2 is FQGNSA. The CDR3 consists of 11 residues. The ends were cut back, 5 bases at V and 8 bases at J, with 9 bases in the middle. The CDR3 is CASSNSAGYTF. The CDR3 nucleotides read TGTGCCAGCAGCAATTCCGCGGGCTACACCTTC. Combining the CDR3 with reference TRBV7-2 and TRBJ1-2 gives the whole variable domain GAGVSQSPSNKVTEKGKDVELRCDPISGHTALYWYRQSLGQGLEFLIYFQGNSAPDKSGLPSDRFSAERTGGSVSTLTIQRTQQEDSAVYLCASSNSAGYTFGSGTRLTVV.

This clonotype was detected ten times or more. The chain has TRBV20-1 and TRBJ1-1; D unresolved. V lost 0 bases, J lost 7 bases, and 12 bases lay in between. Germline CDR1 is DFQATT and CDR2 is SNEGSKA (reference sequence). The CDR3 loop spans 13 amino acids. The CDR3 nucleotides read TGCAGTGCTAGAGAGGGCGGAGCGCGTGAAGCTTTCTTT. This encodes CSAREGGAREAFF.

This clonotype has only a few counts. The rearrangement uses TRBV14 and TRBJ2-2, with D perhaps TRBD2 (6 bases). The V end was cut by 2 bases, the J end by 1 base, with 8 bases between. CDR3 length equals 15 residues. CDR1 is SGHDN, CDR2 FVKESK, per germline. Here the CDR3 reads CASSQRRGNTGELFF. The CDR3 coding sequence is TGTGCCAGCAGCCAACGGCGGGGGAACACCGGGGAGCTGTTTTTT. Full variable domain (outside the CDR3, taken from reference TRBV14 and TRBJ2-2): EAGVTQFPSHSVIEKGQTVTLRCDPISGHDNLYWYRRVMGKEIKFLLHFVKESKQDESGMPNNRFLAERTGGTYSTLKVQPAELEDSGVYFCASSQRRGNTGELFFGEGSRLTVL.

The rearrangement uses TRBV20-1 and TRBJ1-4; D gene unclear. Germline CDR1 DFQATT, CDR2 SNEGSKA (reference sequence). The ends were cut back, 6 bases at V and 2 bases at J, with 10 bases in the middle. This CDR3 has 13 amino acids. DNA of the CDR3: TGCAGTGCCGCCGGAGGTACTAATGAAAAACTGTTTTTT. It yields the protein CSAAGGTNEKLFF.

The chain couples TRBV20-1 to TRBJ1-1; D ambiguous. This CDR3 comprises 14 residues. V was shortened by 1 base and J by 5 bases, with 14 bases between the two germline ends. Germline V CDR1 and CDR2: DFQATT, SNEGSKA (reference sequence). This CDR3 reads CSARAGGMRTEAFF. In DNA, the CDR3 is TGCAGTGCTAGAGCCGGCGGAATGAGGACTGAAGCTTTCTTT.

This chain joins TRBV20-1 and TRBJ2-5, with TRBD2 matching over 7 bases. The J segment lost 2 bases and the V segment lost 6 bases, leaving 12 bases of the junction unmatched. CDR1 is DFQATT and CDR2 is SNEGSKA in the germline V gene (reference sequence). The CDR3 contains 15 residues. The CDR3 nucleotides are TGCAGTGCCTACCCCCCCGGGGGGTGGCAAGAGACCCAGTACTTC. Translated: CSAYPPGGWQETQYF.

Ten or more counts support this clonotype. The chain joins TRBV28 to TRBJ2-7; D possibly corresponds to TRBD2 (7 bases). The CDR3 loop spans 13 amino acids. Germline values: CDR1 MDHEN, CDR2 SYDVKM. V was trimmed by 2 bases and J by 7 bases, leaving 12 bases between them. The CDR3 region has the DNA TGTGCCAGCAGTTTACGGGGGGCAGGGGAGCAGTACGTC. It translates to CASSLRGAGEQYV.

The rearrangement joins TRBV29-1 to TRBJ2-5; TRBD1 is a possible D gene (6 bases). This CDR3 is 13 amino acids long. The germline V gene has CDR1 SQVTM and CDR2 ANQGSEA. V dropped 2 bases and J dropped 1 base, with 8 bases sitting between them. CDR3 amino acids: CSVETGSQETQYF. The CDR3 coding sequence is TGCAGCGTTGAAACAGGGAGCCAAGAGACCCAGTACTTC.

The chain combines TRBV12-3 or TRBV12-4 with TRBJ1-5; possible D gene TRBD1, 5 bases. Trimming removed 3 bases at V and 7 bases at J, with 13 bases between. There are 14 residues in the CDR3. The CDR3: CASSFRADRQPQHF. Here the CDR3 DNA reads TGTGCCAGCAGTTTCAGGGCCGATCGACAGCCCCAGCATTTT.

Ten or more counts support this clonotype. The V and J genes are TRBV6-5 and TRBJ2-5; D might be TRBD2 (6 bases). Trimming pared 6 bases from V and 7 bases from J, leaving 21 bases between. CDR1 and CDR2 from the germline V gene are MNHEY and SVGAGI. There are 15 residues in the CDR3. CDR3 in amino acids: CASRPTGAGSGTQYF. CDR3 DNA sequence: TGTGCCAGCAGACCCACCGGGGCCGGGAGTGGGACCCAGTACTTC.

There are many counts of this clonotype. The genes are TRBV20-1 and TRBJ1-3; TRBD1 agrees at 9 bases. V shed 3 bases and J 4 bases; nucleotides not matched to a gene: 7. In germline, CDR1 is DFQATT, CDR2 SNEGSKA (reference sequence). There are 15 residues in the CDR3. The CDR3: CSASNPGQGGNTIYF. The CDR3 bases are TGCAGTGCTAGTAACCCGGGACAGGGAGGAAACACCATATATTTT.

This clonotype was found many times. The chain is built from TRBV7-9 and TRBJ2-7; D not resolved. V dropped 8 bases and J dropped 9 bases, with 17 bases sitting between them. This CDR3 has 12 residues. Germline-derived CDR1 and CDR2 are SEHNR and FQNEAQ (reference sequence). CDR3 in amino acids: CASLSSCLGQYV. Here the CDR3 DNA reads TGTGCCAGCCTCAGCAGCTGCCTGGGGCAGTACGTC.

The rearrangement links TRBV2 to TRBJ2-1; perhaps TRBD2 as D (5 bases). V lost 9 bases and J 1 base, leaving 10 bases between the germline ends. The CDR3 is 13 amino acids. The V gene's germline CDR1 is SNHLY and CDR2 FYNNEI. For the CDR3, the DNA is TGTGCCAGTCAATGGAGGTCCTACAATGAGCAGTTCTTC. Translation gives CASQWRSYNEQFF.

This clonotype came up many times. J is TRBJ1-2 and V is TRBV28; D is unresolved. V was cut by 6 bases and J by 5 bases, with 19 bases left in between. The CDR3 spans 15 residues. Germline V gives CDR1 MDHEN, CDR2 SYDVKM. The CDR3 nucleotides read TGTGCCAGCAGCACCGGGATTTGGACCCTTTATGGCTACACCTTC. Its protein product is CASSTGIWTLYGYTF.

This clonotype was seen repeatedly, ten times or more. The chain joins TRBV6-5 to TRBJ1-5; D gene unclear. Germline-derived CDR1 and CDR2 are MNHEY and SVGAGI. The CDR3 has 13 amino acids. The V end was cut by 2 bases, the J end by 5 bases, with 7 bases between. In DNA form, the CDR3 reads TGTGCCAGCAGTTACAGGTGGGATCAGCCCCAGCATTTT. Amino acids: CASSYRWDQPQHF.

This clonotype was detected ten times or more. The chain carries TRBV19 and TRBJ1-1, with D tentatively TRBD1 (5 bases). V was cut by 5 bases and J by 1 base, with 11 bases left in between. The V gene's germline CDR1 is LNHDA and CDR2 SQIVND (reference sequence). This CDR3 comprises 14 residues. In nucleotides, the CDR3 is TGTGCCAGTAGTCACGACAGAAGGAACACTGAAGCTTTCTTT. Protein product: CASSHDRRNTEAFF.

This clonotype was detected ten times or more. The V call is TRBV28, the J call TRBJ2-2, with D maybe TRBD1 (5 bases). The CDR3 totals 16 residues. Trimming left V 7 bases short and J 2 bases short, with 17 bases between. The V gene's germline CDR1 is MDHEN and CDR2 SYDVKM. The CDR3 DNA reads as TGTGCCAGCACCCCGGCAGGGCATTTTAACACCGGGGAGCTGTTTTTT. Translating gives CASTPAGHFNTGELFF.

Ten or more counts support this clonotype. The chain is built from TRBV7-2 and TRBJ2-5; the D gene is possibly TRBD1 (5 bases). Germline V gene sequence: CDR1 SGHTA, CDR2 FQGNSA. The CDR3 has 16 residues. The V end was cut by 5 bases, the J end by 2 bases, with 18 bases between. This CDR3 reads CASSLGGTGPQETQYF. CDR3 coding DNA: TGTGCCAGCAGCCTCGGCGGTACAGGACCTCAAGAGACCCAGTACTTC.

The chain is built from TRBV20-1 and TRBJ1-1; 9 bases match TRBD1. Germline V lookup: CDR1 DFQATT, CDR2 SNEGSKA (reference sequence). The CDR3 spans 14 residues. V gave up 0 bases and J gave up 4 bases; unmatched junction bases: 3. CDR3 residues: CSAREPTGGTEAFF. In DNA, the CDR3 is TGCAGTGCTAGAGAACCGACAGGGGGCACTGAAGCTTTCTTT.

The chain couples TRBV3-1 to TRBJ2-5; TRBD2 is a possible D gene (7 bases). The V end was cut by 5 bases, the J end by 4 bases, with 14 bases between. CDR3 length: 14 residues. Germline CDR1 reads LGHDT; CDR2 reads YNNKEL (reference sequence). This CDR3 is CASSAAGAGETQYF. CDR3 DNA sequence: TGTGCCAGCAGCGCTGCGGGGGCTGGAGAGACCCAGTACTTC.

The gene calls are TRBV29-1 and TRBJ2-2; 12 bases map to TRBD1. This CDR3 is built from 17 residues. CDR1 SQVTM and CDR2 ANQGSEA come from the germline V gene. V lost 7 bases and J lost 5; bases outside the gene matches: 14. This CDR3 reads CSGFRDRGLVGTGELFF. CDR3 DNA sequence: TGCAGCGGATTCCGGGACAGGGGGCTCGTGGGAACCGGGGAGCTGTTTTTT.

This clonotype was recorded at least ten times. V is TRBV28 and J is TRBJ1-5; a weak D match, TRBD1 (5 bases). V lost 3 bases, J lost 4 bases, and 7 bases lay in between. The CDR3 totals 13 residues. From germline, CDR1 is MDHEN and CDR2 SYDVKM. The chain's CDR3 is CASSFWGNQPQHF. CDR3 bases: TGTGCCAGCAGTTTTTGGGGGAATCAGCCCCAGCATTTT.

This clonotype was seen many times. CDR3 region: CASKHPGAGEYNEQFF. CDR3 DNA sequence: TGTGCCAGCAAACACCCGGGAGCGGGGGAGTACAATGAGCAGTTCTTC. The genes are TRBV7-2 and TRBJ2-1; 8 bases match TRBD2. CDR3 length: 16 residues. Germline trimming cut 7 bases from V and 4 bases from J; bases unmatched to any gene: 12. Per the germline V gene, CDR1 is SGHTA and CDR2 is FQGNSA. Filled out from reference TRBV7-2 and TRBJ2-1, the complete variable domain reads GAGVSQSPSNKVTEKGKDVELRCDPISGHTALYWYRQSLGQGLEFLIYFQGNSAPDKSGLPSDRFSAERTGGSVSTLTIQRTQQEDSAVYLCASKHPGAGEYNEQFFGPGTRLTVL.

On this clonotype: A read error is possible here, since a much larger clone lies one base away. The genes are TRBV7-9 and TRBJ2-1; D is ambiguous. This CDR3 is built from 12 residues. Germline lookup yields CDR1 SEHNR and CDR2 FQNEAQ (reference sequence). V lost 4 bases to trimming and J lost 2 bases, with 3 bases between them. DNA of the CDR3: TGTGCCAGCAGCTCAGCCTACAATGAGCAGTTCTTC. It yields the protein CASSSAYNEQFF. The whole variable domain, remainder taken from reference TRBV7-9 and TRBJ2-1, is DTGVSQNPRHKITKRGQNVTFRCDPISEHNRLYWYRQTLGQGPEFLTYFQNEAQLEKSRLLSDRFSAERPKGSFSTLEIQRTEQGDSAMYLCASSSAYNEQFFGPGTRLTVL.

Many counts were recorded for this clonotype. The V gene is TRBV20-1, the J gene TRBJ1-5; TRBD1 might be the D (6 bases). Trimming stripped 3 bases from V and 4 bases from J, with 10 bases between. The CDR3 has 13 amino acids. Germline CDR1 is DFQATT and CDR2 is SNEGSKA (reference sequence). The CDR3 loop reads CSARGANNQPQHF. The CDR3 DNA reads TGCAGTGCTAGGGGGGCGAATAATCAGCCCCAGCATTTT.